Given below is one TCR beta chain in context. The protocol was immunoSEQ multiplex PCR, while the TCRdb copy is restricted to in-frame clones and leaves out a portion. The sample carries roughly 2.2 million clones, roughly 93% recorded once. The germline CDR1 and CDR2 sequences are MNHNS and SASEGT. Trimming removed 4 bases at V and 4 bases at J, with 14 bases between. The CDR3 is 15 amino acids. This sample was taken from a study of shared clonotypes between healthy human individuals. The V gene is TRBV6-1, the J gene TRBJ2-1; possible D gene TRBD1, 5 bases. The sample comprised naive CD4+ T cells from PBMCs. Subset specified: CD45RA+ positively selected. The sequence was obtained from a young man in good health. Some clones in this sample may be carry-over from other donors' samples. The CDR3 spells CASSARVRSYNEQFF. The CDR3 DNA follows: TGTGCCAGCAGTGCCAGGGTAAGGTCGTACAATGAGCAGTTCTTC.